The clone carrying this T cell receptor beta chain is a singleton in its sample. TEMRA cells were FACS-enriched, unlike CD8+ and CD4+ T cells, which were negatively isolated. With random hexamers, reverse transcription was performed on roughly 0.5 to 1 ug of RNA. An immunoSEQ multiplex PCR amplified TCR beta CDR3 over 54 Vbeta and 13 Jbeta. From the immunoSEQ multiplex PCR reads, TCRdb called clonotypes with MiXCR, one entry per CDR3 protein. This table has roughly 140,000 distinct CDR3 sequences, 90% to 95% appearing once. This specimen comes from a study of CD8 T cells in Susac syndrome. Germline V gene sequence: CDR1 DFQATT, CDR2 SNEGSKA (reference sequence). The CDR3 length is 12 residues. V lost 5 bases to trimming and J lost 8 bases, with 13 bases between them.

This chain joins TRBV20-1 and TRBJ1-3; perhaps TRBD1 as D (6 bases). This TCR was sampled from a human donor with multiple sclerosis. Sequenced: CD8+ T cells from PBMCs. DNA of the CDR3: TGCAGTGCTCAGGGACAAGCAGACACCATATATTTT. As protein: CSAQGQADTIYF.